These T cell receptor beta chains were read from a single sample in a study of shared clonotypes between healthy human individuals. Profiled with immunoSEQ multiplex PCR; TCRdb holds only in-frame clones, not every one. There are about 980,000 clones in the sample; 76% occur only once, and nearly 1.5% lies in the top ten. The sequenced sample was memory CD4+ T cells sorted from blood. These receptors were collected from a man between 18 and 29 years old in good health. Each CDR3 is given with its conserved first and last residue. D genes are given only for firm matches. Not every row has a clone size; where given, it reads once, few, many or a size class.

CDR3: CASSYTGPTEAFF
DNA: TGTGCCAGCTCGTATACAGGTCCCACTGAAGCTTTCTTT
D: -
size: -
J: TRBJ1-1
V: TRBV28

CDR3: CAWSNRDTDTQYF
DNA: TGTGCCTGGAGTAACAGGGACACAGATACGCAGTATTTT
D: -
size: -
J: TRBJ2-3
V: TRBV30

CDR3: CASSLSGSLNEAFF
DNA: TGTGCCAGCAGCTTGTCAGGGTCTCTGAATGAAGCTTTCTTT
D: -
size: -
J: TRBJ1-1
V: TRBV5-4

CDR3: CASSSGQANTGELFF
DNA: TGTGCCAGCAGCTCGGGACAGGCGAACACCGGGGAGCTGTTTTTT
D: TRBD1
size: -
J: TRBJ2-2
V: TRBV7-6

CDR3: CASSSLRRTENNEQFF
DNA: TGTGCCAGCAGCTCATTACGGCGGACAGAAAACAATGAGCAGTTCTTC
D: -
size: once
J: TRBJ2-1
V: TRBV11-2

CDR3: CASSQTSGRAGETQYF
DNA: TGCGCCAGCAGTCAAACTAGCGGGAGGGCCGGGGAGACCCAGTACTTC
D: TRBD2
size: -
J: TRBJ2-5
V: TRBV23-1

CDR3: CASSPWGGIQPQHF
DNA: TGTGCCAGCAGTCCCTGGGGAGGCATCCAGCCCCAGCATTTT
D: -
size: -
J: TRBJ1-5
V: TRBV28

CDR3: CASSLWAGHQETQYF
DNA: TGCGCCAGCAGCTTGTGGGCAGGTCACCAAGAGACCCAGTACTTC
D: -
size: few
J: TRBJ2-5
V: TRBV5-1

CDR3: CASKASGGGYEQYF
DNA: TGTGCCAGCAAAGCGTCGGGAGGGGGTTACGAGCAGTACTTC
D: TRBD2
size: -
J: TRBJ2-7
V: TRBV7-9

CDR3: CASSPNGENQPQHF
DNA: TGTGCCAGCTCACCAAACGGCGAGAATCAGCCCCAGCATTTT
D: -
size: -
J: TRBJ1-5
V: TRBV18

CDR3: CAWSVGQVPGGYTF
DNA: TGTGCCTGGAGTGTCGGACAGGTCCCTGGTGGCTACACCTTC
D: TRBD1
size: few
J: TRBJ1-2
V: TRBV30

CDR3: CASASTGTGAGEQYF
DNA: TGCGCCAGCGCTAGTACCGGGACAGGCGCGGGAGAGCAGTACTTC
D: TRBD1
size: -
J: TRBJ2-7
V: TRBV5-1

CDR3: CASSTGTSGNTIYF
DNA: TGTGCCAGCAGTACAGGGACCTCTGGAAACACCATATATTTT
D: -
size: -
J: TRBJ1-3
V: TRBV6-5

CDR3: CASSFQSGRGYTF
DNA: TGTGCCAGCAGCTTCCAAAGCGGACGTGGCTACACCTTC
D: -
size: once
J: TRBJ1-2
V: TRBV7-3

CDR3: CASSSLLQGEGTEAFF
DNA: TGTGCCAGCAGTTCCCTCCTACAGGGGGAGGGGACTGAAGCTTTCTTT
D: TRBD1
size: many
J: TRBJ1-1
V: TRBV28

CDR3: CASSLGGRQETQYF
DNA: TGTGCCAGCAGTTTGGGGGGACGGCAAGAGACCCAGTACTTC
D: -
size: -
J: TRBJ2-5
V: TRBV28

CDR3: CASSSSMAMNTEAFF
DNA: TGTGCCAGCAGCTCCTCCATGGCGATGAACACTGAAGCTTTCTTT
D: -
size: few
J: TRBJ1-1
V: TRBV5-4

CDR3: CASSLPGDSPLHF
DNA: TGCGCCAGCAGCCTACCAGGGGATTCACCCCTCCACTTT
D: -
size: -
J: TRBJ1-6
V: TRBV4-1

CDR3: CSAPGYTEAFF
DNA: TGCAGTGCTCCGGGGTACACTGAAGCTTTCTTT
D: -
size: -
J: TRBJ1-1
V: TRBV20-1

CDR3: CASSRERTVNTGELFF
DNA: TGCGCCAGCAGCCGTGAGAGGACGGTCAACACCGGGGAGCTGTTTTTT
D: -
size: -
J: TRBJ2-2
V: TRBV5-1

CDR3: CASSPRDGGTDTQYF
DNA: TGTGCCAGCAGTCCCCGGGACGGAGGCACAGATACGCAGTATTTT
D: -
size: -
J: TRBJ2-3
V: TRBV6-5

CDR3: CAISDSSQSTGELFF
DNA: TGTGCCATCAGTGACAGTTCACAGAGCACCGGGGAGCTGTTTTTT
D: -
size: few
J: TRBJ2-2
V: TRBV10-3

CDR3: CTSSPRTSRGAGEQFF
DNA: TGCACCAGCAGCCCGCGGACTAGCCGCGGGGCGGGTGAGCAGTTCTTC
D: -
size: -
J: TRBJ2-1
V: TRBV1

CDR3: CASSEGRHATRQLGIQYF
DNA: TGCGCCAGCAGTGAGGGCCGACACGCAACGAGACAGCTCGGCATTCAGTACTTC
D: -
size: once
J: TRBJ2-4
V: TRBV10-2

CDR3: CASRSTWGGDTEAFF
DNA: TGTGCCAGTAGGTCCACCTGGGGAGGGGACACTGAAGCTTTCTTT
D: -
size: -
J: TRBJ1-1
V: TRBV19

CDR3: CASSPKPGQGTYGYTF
DNA: TGTGCCAGTAGTCCCAAACCGGGACAGGGGACCTATGGCTACACCTTC
D: TRBD1
size: -
J: TRBJ1-2
V: TRBV19

CDR3: CASTWKGPSTF
DNA: TGTGCCAGCACCTGGAAGGGGCCCAGCACCTTC
D: -
size: -
J: TRBJ1-2
V: TRBV6-1

CDR3: CASSTSSTRGNYGYTF
DNA: TGTGCCAGCAGCACCTCTTCGACCCGGGGGAACTATGGCTACACCTTC
D: -
size: -
J: TRBJ1-2
V: TRBV5-6

CDR3: CASSESGGTDTQYF
DNA: TGTGCCAGCAGTGAAAGCGGGGGAACAGATACGCAGTATTTT
D: TRBD2
size: -
J: TRBJ2-3
V: TRBV25-1

CDR3: CASSSTGVNTEAFF
DNA: TGTGCCAGCAGCTCAACAGGAGTGAACACTGAAGCTTTCTTT
D: -
size: -
J: TRBJ1-1
V: TRBV9

CDR3: CASSPIADSGEQYF
DNA: TGTGCCAGCAGTCCCATAGCGGACTCGGGGGAGCAGTACTTC
D: -
size: -
J: TRBJ2-7
V: TRBV7-2

CDR3: CASSLAFLQGQTQYF
DNA: TGCGCCAGCAGCTTGGCCTTTTTACAGGGACAGACCCAGTACTTC
D: -
size: few
J: TRBJ2-5
V: TRBV5-1

CDR3: CASSPSGAGYTF
DNA: TGTGCCAGCAGCCCTTCAGGGGCTGGCTACACCTTC
D: -
size: once
J: TRBJ1-2
V: TRBV11-2

CDR3: CASSQRGPSYEQYF
DNA: TGTGCCAGCAGCCAGCGGGGCCCCTCCTACGAGCAGTACTTC
D: TRBD2
size: -
J: TRBJ2-7
V: TRBV6-1

CDR3: CASSEDRSDPSSYNEQFF
DNA: TGTGCCAGCAGTGAAGATAGGTCGGACCCGAGCTCCTACAATGAGCAGTTCTTC
D: -
size: few
J: TRBJ2-1
V: TRBV2

CDR3: CASSLVYAGTSGSLAKNIQYF
DNA: TGTGCCAGCAGTTTAGTCTACGCCGGGACTAGCGGAAGCTTAGCCAAAAACATTCAGTACTTC
D: TRBD2
size: -
J: TRBJ2-4
V: TRBV27

CDR3: CASSGTGNQPQHF
DNA: TGTGCCAGTAGTGGGACAGGGAATCAGCCCCAGCATTTT
D: TRBD1
size: -
J: TRBJ1-5
V: TRBV19

CDR3: CATRTGVGEKLFF
DNA: TGTGCCACCAGAACGGGGGTTGGCGAAAAACTGTTTTTT
D: -
size: -
J: TRBJ1-4
V: TRBV6-1

CDR3: CASSSLGLAESTHEQYF
DNA: TGTGCCAGCAGTTCCCTAGGACTAGCGGAGTCTACCCACGAGCAGTACTTC
D: TRBD2
size: once
J: TRBJ2-7
V: TRBV28

CDR3: CASSLGGARDNSPLHF
DNA: TGTGCCAGCAGCTTAGGAGGGGCCAGGGATAATTCACCCCTCCACTTT
D: -
size: -
J: TRBJ1-6
V: TRBV7-8

CDR3: CASSSGTGQETQYF
DNA: TGCGCCAGCAGCTCGGGGACAGGGCAAGAGACCCAGTACTTC
D: TRBD1
size: -
J: TRBJ2-5
V: TRBV5-1

CDR3: CAWSGGTGAYNEQFF
DNA: TGTGCCTGGAGTGGGGGGACAGGGGCCTACAATGAGCAGTTCTTC
D: TRBD1
size: -
J: TRBJ2-1
V: TRBV30

CDR3: CASTGGPAYLGSNQPQHF
DNA: TGTGCCAGTACCGGGGGGCCAGCCTACCTAGGTAGCAATCAGCCCCAGCATTTT
D: -
size: -
J: TRBJ1-5
V: TRBV19

CDR3: CASSTGIISGYTF
DNA: TGTGCCAGCAGCACAGGTATTATAAGCGGCTACACCTTC
D: -
size: -
J: TRBJ1-2
V: TRBV5-5

CDR3: CASRESGAPYEQYF
DNA: TGTGCCAGCAGGGAGAGCGGGGCCCCCTACGAGCAGTACTTC
D: TRBD2
size: -
J: TRBJ2-7
V: TRBV28

CDR3: CSVERRVAGVGEQYF
DNA: TGCAGCGTTGAAAGGAGGGTAGCGGGAGTGGGGGAGCAGTACTTC
D: TRBD2
size: -
J: TRBJ2-7
V: TRBV29-1

CDR3: CSVGLGRKSSEAFF
DNA: TGCAGCGTTGGGCTGGGACGTAAAAGTAGTGAAGCTTTCTTT
D: -
size: few
J: TRBJ1-1
V: TRBV29-1

CDR3: CASSSTYKGYEQYF
DNA: TGTGCCAGTTCGTCGACTTACAAGGGCTACGAGCAGTACTTC
D: -
size: -
J: TRBJ2-7
V: TRBV19